This record concerns one T cell receptor beta chain sequence. Its antigen is undetermined. TCR beta CDR3 region amplification was performed from RNA transcripts. During a first-round RT-PCR of the TCR CDR3, the HTBI primer set was used. Each CDR3 protein gets one entry after TCRdb re-called the multiplex PCR reads with MiXCR. The data contain a few hundred thousand distinct CDR3 sequences, roughly 46% of them singletons. Germline V gene sequence: CDR1 SQVTM, CDR2 ANQGSEA. With 7 bases clipped from V and 8 bases from J, the junction kept 10 bases outside the gene matches. This CDR3 is built from 13 residues. This entry belongs to a study of T cells in Graves' hyperthyroidism and ophthalmopathy. General study points: Blood shared most expanded thyroid clonotypes above 0.001. The model made its ophthalmopathy prediction, and onset followed a median approximately six months later.

Clinical symptoms, serum thyroxine, TRAb, thyroid ultrasound and orbital computed tomography established diagnosis. The sequenced material came from peripheral blood or thyroid tissue (not recorded which). This clonotype was obtained from an adult woman with Graves' disease, either hyperthyroidism or ophthalmopathy (not recorded which). The chain combines TRBV29-1 with TRBJ1-2; 10 positions match TRBD1. The CDR3 nucleotides are TGCAGCGGTCGCGGGACAGGGGCTTGGGGCTACACCTTC. This encodes CSGRGTGAWGYTF.